The clone carrying this T cell receptor (beta chain) was observed a few times. This sample includes further DNA sequences coding for the same CDR3. The data derive from a study of control samples from healthy donors and cancer patients. V was pared by 1 base and J by 5 bases, with 8 bases between. Germline V gives CDR1 SGHTA, CDR2 FQGNSA. The CDR3 totals 13 residues. Produced via immunoSEQ multiplex PCR; TCRdb's table is partial and in-frame only. The table records roughly 170,000 clones, almost 90% of them present only once. The chain joins TRBV7-2 to TRBJ1-2, with D tentatively TRBD1 (6 bases). This receptor was identified in a woman in her 30s in good health. Sequencing was done on a sample of blood. Here the CDR3 DNA reads TGTGCCAGCAGCTTAGAGGGGGGTTATGGCTACACCTTC. Its protein product is CASSLEGGYGYTF.